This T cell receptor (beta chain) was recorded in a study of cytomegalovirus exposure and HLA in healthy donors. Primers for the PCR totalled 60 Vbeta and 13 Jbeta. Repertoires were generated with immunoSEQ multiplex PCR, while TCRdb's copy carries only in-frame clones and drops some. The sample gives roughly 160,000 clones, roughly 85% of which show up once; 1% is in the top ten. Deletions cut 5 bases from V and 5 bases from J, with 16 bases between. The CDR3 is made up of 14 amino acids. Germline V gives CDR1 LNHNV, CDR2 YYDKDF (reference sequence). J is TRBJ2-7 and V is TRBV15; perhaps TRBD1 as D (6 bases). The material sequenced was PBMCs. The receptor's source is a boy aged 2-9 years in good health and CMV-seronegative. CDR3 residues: CATSAEQGFDEQYF. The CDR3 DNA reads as TGTGCCACCAGCGCCGAACAGGGTTTCGACGAGCAGTACTTC.